A selection of T cell receptor beta chains follows, all from one sample in a study of blood T cell repertoires in COVID-19. Some clones are missing from TCRdb's copy, which holds only in-frame ones; the method was immunoSEQ multiplex PCR. The table includes about 300,000 clones, about 84% detected once. Source material: peripheral blood. The source of these receptors is a woman in her fifties or sixties with acute or convalescent COVID-19. Both conserved end residues are part of each CDR3. Each record gives: J gene, V gene, D gene, clone size, CDR3 DNA, CDR3 protein. The D gene is left open where the match is weak. Rows give clone size only sometimes, using once, few, many, or a class for an expanded clone.

>TRBJ2-5|TRBV2|NA|NA
TGTGCCAGCATTCTCGGGACTGCGCAAGAGACCCAGTACTTC
CASILGTAQETQYF
>TRBJ1-1|TRBV28|NA|NA
TGTGCCAGCAGTCCAGTTAACACTGAAGCTTTCTTT
CASSPVNTEAFF
>TRBJ2-4|TRBV12-3/TRBV12-4|NA|NA
TGTGCCAGCAGCCCTAACGACATTCAGTACTTC
CASSPNDIQYF
>TRBJ2-7|TRBV7-6|TRBD1|once
TGTGCCAGCAGCCCCAGGACAGGTCCTACACCATACGAGCAGTACTTC
CASSPRTGPTPYEQYF
>TRBJ1-3|TRBV11-3|TRBD1|NA
TGTGCCAGCAGACCTGACAGGGTTTTAAATAGCTCTGGAAACACCATATATTTT
CASRPDRVLNSSGNTIYF
>TRBJ2-3|TRBV19|TRBD2|NA
TGTGCCAGTAGTACCTGGCGACTAGCTGACACAGATACGCAGTATTTT
CASSTWRLADTDTQYF
>TRBJ2-3|TRBV9|NA|NA
TGTGCCAGCAGCGCTAGCACAGATACGCAGTATTTT
CASSASTDTQYF
>TRBJ1-5|TRBV29-1|NA|few
TGCAGCGTTTCCCAACAGGGTCTCAATCAGCCCCAGCATTTT
CSVSQQGLNQPQHF
>TRBJ2-3|TRBV24-1|TRBD2|NA
TGTGCCACCAGTGATAGCGGGAGCAGGGGCGGCACAGATACGCAGTATTTT
CATSDSGSRGGTDTQYF
>TRBJ2-1|TRBV29-1|TRBD2|NA
TGCAGCGTTGAGCAATTAGCGGGACTCTCCTACAATGAGCAGTTCTTC
CSVEQLAGLSYNEQFF
>TRBJ1-6|TRBV6-2/TRBV6-3|NA|many
TGTGCCAGCACCCCCGATGGGGCTTCACCCCTCCACTTT
CASTPDGASPLHF
>TRBJ1-1|TRBV7-9|NA|NA
TGTGCCAGCATACAGGGAGTGAACACTGAAGCTTTCTTT
CASIQGVNTEAFF
>TRBJ2-7|TRBV5-4|TRBD2|NA
TGTGCCAGCAGCGCAGGGACTAGCGGGGCGTCCTTGGACTTC
CASSAGTSGASLDF
>TRBJ2-1|TRBV6-5|TRBD2|NA
TGTGCCAGCGGTTGGCTAGCGGGAGACAATGAGCAGTTCTTC
CASGWLAGDNEQFF
>TRBJ2-7|TRBV28|TRBD1|few
TGTGCCAGCAGTTCGACAGGGGGTAGATACGAGCAGTACTTC
CASSSTGGRYEQYF
>TRBJ2-3|TRBV3-1/TRBV3-2|TRBD2|NA
TGTGCCAGCAGCCAAAGCCTAGCGGGAGTGGCCCCAGATACGCAGTATTTT
CASSQSLAGVAPDTQYF
>TRBJ1-5|TRBV5-5|NA|NA
TGTGCCAGCAGCTTGTGGGGGGAAGGCAATCAGCCCCAGCATTTT
CASSLWGEGNQPQHF
>TRBJ2-1|TRBV19|NA|NA
TGTGCCAGTAGTCTGCGCCTTGACAATGAGCAGTTCTTC
CASSLRLDNEQFF
>TRBJ1-2|TRBV5-1|NA|NA
TGCGCCAGCACCCAGGACAGAAGATATGGCTACACCTTC
CASTQDRRYGYTF
>TRBJ2-5|TRBV29-1|NA|NA
TGCAGCGTCTCTGTCGGGGAGACCCAGTACTTC
CSVSVGETQYF
>TRBJ2-2|TRBV5-6|TRBD1|NA
TGTGCCAGCAGCCGGACAGGGGGCGAGACCGGGGAGCTGTTTTTT
CASSRTGGETGELFF
>TRBJ2-1|TRBV30|TRBD1|NA
TGTGCCTGGAGTATATACCGCCTACAGGGGAAGGGTTTCTACAATGAGCAGTTCTTC
CAWSIYRLQGKGFYNEQFF
>TRBJ1-3|TRBV7-2|TRBD1|NA
TGTGCCAGCAGGACAGGGGGCGGAAGGTCTGGAAACACCATATATTTT
CASRTGGGRSGNTIYF
>TRBJ2-5|TRBV28|TRBD1|NA
TGTGCCAGCAGTACCGACAGGGGGGCGGTTCCGACCCAGTACTTC
CASSTDRGAVPTQYF
>TRBJ1-2|TRBV10-3|NA|NA
TGTGCCATCACCGGAACCGACAGTAAAGCTAACTATGGCTACACCTTC
CAITGTDSKANYGYTF
>TRBJ1-2|TRBV27|TRBD1|few
TGTGCCTCAGCTGAGGGGGCTGTGGGTGGCTACACCTTC
CASAEGAVGGYTF